The next 14 T cell receptor beta chains were all read from a single sample in a study of blood T cells in healthy people across ages. Through a sample-barcoded 5' primer and a J-beta primer mix, a second PCR was run for about 6 to 11 cycles. TCRdb recomputed calls from the 5' RACE reads with MiXCR, one row per CDR3 protein. The sample lists approximately 810,000 distinct CDR3 sequences, 29% seen once, with roughly 17% in the top ten. Material for sequencing was blood. The origin of the receptors is a woman at least 80 years old in good health.

The chain uses TRBV7-2 and TRBJ2-1, with 9 bases that match TRBD2. Germline V gene sequence: CDR1 SGHTA, CDR2 FQGNSA. Germline trimming cut 5 bases from V and 2 bases from J; bases unmatched to any gene: 7. This CDR3 comprises 16 residues. DNA of the CDR3: TGTGCCAGCAGCCGGAACGTAGCGGGGGCCTACAATGAGCAGTTCTTC. Its protein is CASSRNVAGAYNEQFF.

This clonotype was recorded at least ten times. In DNA, the CDR3 is TGTGCCAGCTACTTACCGGGGGGCTACTATGGCTACACCTTC. This codes for CASYLPGGYYGYTF. The chain couples TRBV6-2 or TRBV6-3 to TRBJ1-2, with D possibly matching TRBD1 (6 bases). The CDR3 consists of 14 residues. Germline V gene lookup returns CDR1 MNHEY and CDR2 SVGEGT. V was clipped by 8 bases and J by 3 bases, with 16 bases between them.

This clonotype occurred once. This may arise from a read error, as a much more abundant clone is one base away. The chain couples TRBV5-5 to TRBJ1-2; 9 bases map to TRBD1. With 9 bases clipped from V and 4 bases from J, the junction kept 16 bases outside the gene matches. CDR3 length: 16 amino acids. Germline values: CDR1 SGHKS, CDR2 YYEKEE (reference sequence). CDR3 protein: CATGQGPSGRSYGYTF. The CDR3 coding sequence is TGTGCCACCGGACAGGGGCCCTCGGGACGCAGCTATGGCTACACCTTC.

This clonotype was found many times. DNA of the CDR3: TGTGCCAGCAGTAGGACAGCCGACTACAATGAGCAGTTCTTC. It yields the protein CASSRTADYNEQFF. The chain employs TRBV12-3 or TRBV12-4 and TRBJ2-1; D might be TRBD1 (6 bases). V lost 5 bases and J lost 3, with 11 bases in between. This CDR3 has 14 amino acids.

The chain has TRBV15 and TRBJ2-3; no clear D gene. From germline, CDR1 is LNHNV and CDR2 YYDKDF (reference sequence). V lost 8 bases, J lost 4 bases, and 10 bases lay in between. The CDR3 consists of 12 residues. The CDR3 DNA reads TGTGCCACCGGGAATTGGCCAGATACGCAGTATTTT. It yields the protein CATGNWPDTQYF.

This clonotype was observed a handful of times. This chain links TRBV18 with TRBJ2-1; D unresolved. Germline CDR1 and CDR2: KGHSH and LQKENI. CDR3 length: 15 residues. V was shortened by 4 bases and J by 8 bases, with 18 bases between the two germline ends. The chain's CDR3 is CASSQSSVRSDEQFF. The DNA of the CDR3 is TGTGCCAGCTCACAGTCCTCCGTGCGGAGCGATGAGCAGTTCTTC.

There are a few counts of this clonotype. The rearrangement links TRBV21-1 to TRBJ2-5; the table's D gene call, TRBD2, was not cross checked with the DNA. TRBV21-1 represents a pseudogene. The CDR3 has 17 amino acids. CDR3 sequence: CASSNHPSGGIQETQYF. CDR3 bases: TGTGCCAGCAGCAACCATCCTAGCGGGGGTATCCAAGAGACCCAGTACTTC.

The gene calls are TRBV6-5 and TRBJ1-1, with a tentative D call TRBD1 (5 bases). Germline lookup yields CDR1 MNHEY and CDR2 SVGAGI. This CDR3 is 13 amino acids long. V was shortened by 8 bases and J by 4 bases, with 14 bases between the two germline ends. The CDR3 coding sequence is TGTGCCAGCGTCGCAGGGTACGGCACTGAAGCTTTCTTT. This sequence encodes CASVAGYGTEAFF.

This clonotype was found many times. The rearrangement links TRBV28 to TRBJ2-3, with D possibly being TRBD1 or TRBD2 (5 bases each). V shed 6 bases and J shed 1 base, with 14 bases lying between them. The CDR3 length is 15 residues. Germline assignment: CDR1 MDHEN and CDR2 SYDVKM. The chain's CDR3 is CASSRDGPRTDTQYF. CDR3 bases: TGTGCCAGCAGCCGGGACGGTCCCCGCACAGATACGCAGTATTTT.

The chain links TRBV18 to TRBJ2-1; TRBD2 matches 14 bases. CDR1 and CDR2 from the germline V gene are KGHSH and LQKENI. J gave up 8 bases and V 0 bases, and 6 bases lay outside the gene matches. This CDR3 region has 17 residues. The CDR3 DNA follows: TGTGCCAGCTCACCACCTAACGGACTAGCGGGGGGATATGAGCAGTTCTTC. It is translated as CASSPPNGLAGGYEQFF.

This clonotype was found a few times. V and J are TRBV3-1 and TRBJ2-1; 9 bases fit TRBD2. Gene TRBJ2-7 matches the end of the DNA better, so the J call may be wrong. The CDR3 is 15 amino acids. CDR1 is LGHDT and CDR2 is YNNKEL in the germline V gene (reference sequence). The DNA of the CDR3 is TGTGCCAGCAGCCAAGCACCTAGCGGGGCGAATGAGCAGTACTTC. Translated, it gives CASSQAPSGANEQYF.

This clonotype was counted between two and nine times. The gene calls are TRBV20-1 and TRBJ2-1; TRBD2 is a possible D gene (5 bases). From germline, CDR1 is DFQATT and CDR2 SNEGSKA (reference sequence). CDR3 length: 11 residues. V dropped 3 bases and J dropped 8 bases, with 8 bases sitting between them. DNA for the CDR3: TGCAGTGCTAGCGCCGGGGATGAGCAGTTCTTC. This encodes CSASAGDEQFF.

This chain connects TRBV12-3 or TRBV12-4 to TRBJ2-5; D may be TRBD1 (6 bases). TRBJ2-7 matches the DNA end more closely, so the J call is doubtful. The CDR3 has 12 amino acids. The CDR3 region is CASSLQGIEQYF. Written as DNA, the CDR3 is TGTGCCAGCAGTTTACAGGGGATCGAGCAGTACTTC.

Remarks on this clonotype: This may be a read error, as it is one base from a much larger clone. The rearrangement uses TRBV7-2 and TRBJ2-7; no clear D gene. This CDR3 contains 16 residues. CDR1 SGHTA and CDR2 FQGNSA come from the germline V gene. This CDR3 is CASSLIGEPSSYEQDF. In DNA form, the CDR3 reads TGTGCCAGCAGCTTAATAGGAGAGCCGAGCTCCTACGAGCAGGACTTC.